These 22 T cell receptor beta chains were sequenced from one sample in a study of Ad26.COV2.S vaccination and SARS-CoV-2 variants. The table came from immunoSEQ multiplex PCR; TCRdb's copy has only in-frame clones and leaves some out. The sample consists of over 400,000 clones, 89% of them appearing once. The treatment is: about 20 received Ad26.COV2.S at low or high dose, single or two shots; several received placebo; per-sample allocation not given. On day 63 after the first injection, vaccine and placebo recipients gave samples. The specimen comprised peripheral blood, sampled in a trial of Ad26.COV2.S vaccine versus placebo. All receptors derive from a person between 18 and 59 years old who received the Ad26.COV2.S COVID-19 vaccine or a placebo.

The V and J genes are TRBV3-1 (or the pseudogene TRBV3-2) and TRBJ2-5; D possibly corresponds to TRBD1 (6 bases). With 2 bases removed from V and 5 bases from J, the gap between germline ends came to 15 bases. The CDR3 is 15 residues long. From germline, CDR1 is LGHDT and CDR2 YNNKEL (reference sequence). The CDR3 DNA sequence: TGTGCCAGCAGCCAATTAGACCGGACAGCGGAGACCCAGTACTTC. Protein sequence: CASSQLDRTAETQYF.

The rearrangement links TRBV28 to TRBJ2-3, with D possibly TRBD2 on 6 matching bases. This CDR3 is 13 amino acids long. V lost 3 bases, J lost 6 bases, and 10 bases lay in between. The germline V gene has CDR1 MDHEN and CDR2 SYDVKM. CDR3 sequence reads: CASSLGGADTQYF. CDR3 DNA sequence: TGTGCCAGCAGTTTGGGGGGAGCGGATACGCAGTATTTT.

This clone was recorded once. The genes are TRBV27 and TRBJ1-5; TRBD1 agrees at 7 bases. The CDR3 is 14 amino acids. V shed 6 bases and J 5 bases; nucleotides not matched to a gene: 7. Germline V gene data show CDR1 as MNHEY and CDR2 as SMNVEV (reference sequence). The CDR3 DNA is TGTGCCAGCAGACCCCGACAGGGTGATCAGCCCCAGCATTTT. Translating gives CASRPRQGDQPQHF.

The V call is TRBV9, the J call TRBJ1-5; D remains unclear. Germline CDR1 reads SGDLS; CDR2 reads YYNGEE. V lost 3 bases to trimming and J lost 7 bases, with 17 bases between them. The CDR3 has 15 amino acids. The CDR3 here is CASSATSLTGQPQHF. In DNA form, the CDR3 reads TGTGCCAGCAGCGCAACCTCTTTAACGGGACAGCCCCAGCATTTT.

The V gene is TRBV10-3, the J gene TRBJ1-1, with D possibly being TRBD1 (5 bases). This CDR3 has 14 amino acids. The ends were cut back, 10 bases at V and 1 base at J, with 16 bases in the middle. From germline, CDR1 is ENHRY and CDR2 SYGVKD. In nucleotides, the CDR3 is TGTGCCACCTGGTCAGGGTATTGGAACACTGAAGCTTTCTTT. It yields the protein CATWSGYWNTEAFF.

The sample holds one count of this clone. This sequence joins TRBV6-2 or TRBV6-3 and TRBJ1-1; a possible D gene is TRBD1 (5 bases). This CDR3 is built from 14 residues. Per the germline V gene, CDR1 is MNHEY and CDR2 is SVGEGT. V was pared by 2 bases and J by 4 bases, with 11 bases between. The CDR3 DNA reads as TGTGCCAGCAGTTACCTCAGGGCGGGCACTGAAGCTTTCTTT. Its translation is CASSYLRAGTEAFF.

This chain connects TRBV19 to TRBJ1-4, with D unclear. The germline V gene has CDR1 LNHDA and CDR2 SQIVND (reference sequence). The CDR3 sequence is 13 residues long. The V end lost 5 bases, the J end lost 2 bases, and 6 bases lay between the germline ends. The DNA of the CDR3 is TGTGCCAGTAGTGGTCAGACTAATGAAAAACTGTTTTTT. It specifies CASSGQTNEKLFF.

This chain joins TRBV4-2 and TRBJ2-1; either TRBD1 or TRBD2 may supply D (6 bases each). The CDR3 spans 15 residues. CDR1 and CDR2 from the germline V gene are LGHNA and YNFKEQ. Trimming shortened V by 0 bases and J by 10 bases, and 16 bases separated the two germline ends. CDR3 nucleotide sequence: TGTGCCAGCAGCCAAGAATGGGAAGGAGGGGGGGAGCAGTTCTTC. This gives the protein CASSQEWEGGGEQFF.

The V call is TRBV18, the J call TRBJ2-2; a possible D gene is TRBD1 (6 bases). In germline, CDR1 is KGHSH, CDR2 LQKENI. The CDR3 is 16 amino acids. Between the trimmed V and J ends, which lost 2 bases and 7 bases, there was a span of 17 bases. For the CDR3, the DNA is TGTGCCAGCTCACCAACCCATACAGGGTTAGGCGGGGAGCTGTTTTTT. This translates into CASSPTHTGLGGELFF.

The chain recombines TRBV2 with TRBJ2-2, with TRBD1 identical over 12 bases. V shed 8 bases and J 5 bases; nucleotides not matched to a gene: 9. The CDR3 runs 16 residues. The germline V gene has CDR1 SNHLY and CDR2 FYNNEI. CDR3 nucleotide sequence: TGTGCCAGCGATACCGGGACAGGGGGCTGGACCGGGGAGCTGTTTTTT. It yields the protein CASDTGTGGWTGELFF.

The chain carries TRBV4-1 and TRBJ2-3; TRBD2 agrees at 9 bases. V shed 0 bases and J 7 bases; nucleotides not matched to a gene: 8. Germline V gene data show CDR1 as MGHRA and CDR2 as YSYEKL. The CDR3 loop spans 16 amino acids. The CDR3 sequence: CASSQDGREGWNTQYF. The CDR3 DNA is TGCGCCAGCAGCCAAGATGGGCGGGAGGGTTGGAATACGCAGTATTTT.

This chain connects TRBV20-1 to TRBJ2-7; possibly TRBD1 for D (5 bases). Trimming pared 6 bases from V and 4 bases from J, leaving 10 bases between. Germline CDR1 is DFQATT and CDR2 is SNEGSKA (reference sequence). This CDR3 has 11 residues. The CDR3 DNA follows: TGCAGTGCGACGACAGTTTACGAGCAGTACTTC. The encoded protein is CSATTVYEQYF.

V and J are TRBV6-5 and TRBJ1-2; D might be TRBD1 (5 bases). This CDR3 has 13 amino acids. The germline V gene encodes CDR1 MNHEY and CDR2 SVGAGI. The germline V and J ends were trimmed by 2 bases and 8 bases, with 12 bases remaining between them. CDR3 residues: CASSYEGITGYTF. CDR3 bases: TGTGCCAGCAGTTACGAGGGGATTACGGGCTACACCTTC.

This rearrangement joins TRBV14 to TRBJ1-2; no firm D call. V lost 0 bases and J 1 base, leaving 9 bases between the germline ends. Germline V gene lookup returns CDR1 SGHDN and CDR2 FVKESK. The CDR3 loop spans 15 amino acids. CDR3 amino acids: CASSQDAGFNYGYTF. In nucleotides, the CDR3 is TGTGCCAGCAGCCAAGATGCCGGATTTAACTATGGCTACACCTTC.

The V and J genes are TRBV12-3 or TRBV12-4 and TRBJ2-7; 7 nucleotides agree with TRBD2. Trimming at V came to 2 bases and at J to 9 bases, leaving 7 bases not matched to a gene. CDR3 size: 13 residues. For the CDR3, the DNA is TGTGCCAGCAGTTTAAGGGGCGGGGAGGGGCAGTACTTC. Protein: CASSLRGGEGQYF.

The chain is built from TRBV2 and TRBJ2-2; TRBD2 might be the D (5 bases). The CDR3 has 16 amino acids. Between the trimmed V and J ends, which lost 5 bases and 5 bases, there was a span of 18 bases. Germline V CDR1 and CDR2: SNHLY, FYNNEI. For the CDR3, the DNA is TGTGCCAGCAGTCCTAGCCCCCTAAGTTGGACCGGGGAGCTGTTTTTT. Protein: CASSPSPLSWTGELFF.

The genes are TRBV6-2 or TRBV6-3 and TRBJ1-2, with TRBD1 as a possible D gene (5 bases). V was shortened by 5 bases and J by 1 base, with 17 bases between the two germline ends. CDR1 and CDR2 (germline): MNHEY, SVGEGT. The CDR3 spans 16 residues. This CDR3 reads CASSNPRQTINYGYTF. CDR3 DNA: TGTGCCAGCAGTAACCCGAGACAGACAATTAACTATGGCTACACCTTC.

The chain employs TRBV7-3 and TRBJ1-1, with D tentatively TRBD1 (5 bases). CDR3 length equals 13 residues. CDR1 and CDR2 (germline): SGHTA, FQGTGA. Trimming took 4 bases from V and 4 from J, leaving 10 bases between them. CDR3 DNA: TGTGCCAGCAGCTCGGGGGGGACCACTGAAGCTTTCTTT. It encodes CASSSGGTTEAFF.

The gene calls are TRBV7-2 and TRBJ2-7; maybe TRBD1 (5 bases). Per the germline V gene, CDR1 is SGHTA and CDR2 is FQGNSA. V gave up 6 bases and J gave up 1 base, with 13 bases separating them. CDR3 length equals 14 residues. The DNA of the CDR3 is TGTGCCAGCAGAACAGGTATTGGGTCCTACGAGCAGTACTTC. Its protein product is CASRTGIGSYEQYF.

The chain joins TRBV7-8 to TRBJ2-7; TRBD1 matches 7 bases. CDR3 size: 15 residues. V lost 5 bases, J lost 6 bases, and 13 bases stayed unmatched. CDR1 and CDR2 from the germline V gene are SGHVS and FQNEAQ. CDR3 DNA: TGTGCCAGCAGCCTGAGACAGGGCGAATCAGGCGAGCAGTACTTC. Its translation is CASSLRQGESGEQYF.

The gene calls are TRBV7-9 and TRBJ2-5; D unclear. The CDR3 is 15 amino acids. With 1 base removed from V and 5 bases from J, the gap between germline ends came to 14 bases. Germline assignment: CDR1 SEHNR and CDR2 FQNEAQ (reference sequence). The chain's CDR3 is CASSLGGGAWETQYF. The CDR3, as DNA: TGTGCCAGCAGCTTAGGAGGCGGAGCCTGGGAGACCCAGTACTTC.

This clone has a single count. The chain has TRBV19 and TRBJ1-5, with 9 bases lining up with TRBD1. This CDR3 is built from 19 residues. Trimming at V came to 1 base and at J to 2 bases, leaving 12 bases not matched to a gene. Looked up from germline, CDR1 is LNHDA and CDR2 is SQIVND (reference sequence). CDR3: CASSIAPPGQGKGNQPQHF. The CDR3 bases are TGTGCCAGTAGTATAGCTCCGCCGGGACAGGGTAAGGGCAATCAGCCCCAGCATTTT.